The rows below give T cell receptor beta chains drawn from one sample of a study of T cells in Graves' hyperthyroidism and ophthalmopathy. One entry per CDR3 protein results from TCRdb running MiXCR on the multiplex PCR reads. The profile shows 340,000 or so distinct CDR3 sequences, 21% of them singletons. What was sequenced was blood. These receptors came from a woman aged 50 to 65 with Graves' hyperthyroidism. Each CDR3 is given with its conserved first and last residue. The D gene is left open where the match is weak. Where a row states a size, it is once, few, many or the class of an expanded clone; other rows omit it.

TRBJ1-2 | 17 | many | TRBD1 | TRBV24-1 | TGTGCCACCAGTGATAGAGGCAGGGGGCCCGTCGGCTATGGCTACACCTTC | CATSDRGRGPVGYGYTF
TRBJ2-7 | 14 | - | TRBD1 | TRBV20-1 | TGCAGTGCTAGAGATCTGACAGGGGGGGACGAGCAGTACTTC | CSARDLTGGDEQYF
TRBJ1-5 | 15 | many | - | TRBV6-1 | TGTGCCAGCAGTGAAGGACACGTGGGCAATCAGCCCCAGCATTTT | CASSEGHVGNQPQHF
TRBJ2-3 | 17 | few | TRBD1 | TRBV19 | TGTGCCAGTAGTACCCCAGTCAGGGGGCAAAAAACAGATACGCAGTATTTT | CASSTPVRGQKTDTQYF
TRBJ2-3 | 12 | many | - | TRBV20-1 | TGCAGTGCTATTCGGGCAGCAGATACGCAGTATTTT | CSAIRAADTQYF
TRBJ2-6 | 18 | - | TRBD1 | TRBV5-1 | TGCGCCAGCAGCGGGTCCGGGACAGGGCTCTCTGGGGCCAACGTCCTGACTTTC | CASSGSGTGLSGANVLTF
TRBJ2-2 | 17 | many | - | TRBV6-1 | TGTGCCAGCAGTCGCCAAGGCGGGGGCAGCTTAACCGGGGAGCTGTTTTTT | CASSRQGGGSLTGELFF
TRBJ1-3 | 11 | many | - | TRBV9 | TGTGCCAGCAGCGTAGGAGACACCATATATTTT | CASSVGDTIYF
TRBJ1-1 | 15 | many | TRBD1 | TRBV19 | TGTGCCAGTAGTCCTCACAGGGGAAGGAGATCTGAAGCTTTCTTT | CASSPHRGRRSEAFF
TRBJ2-1 | 17 | many | - | TRBV5-1 | TGCGCCAGCAGCTTGGACAATGGCGGGTTGGGGAGGAATGAGCAGTTCTTC | CASSLDNGGLGRNEQFF